This TCR beta chain was observed in a study of blood T cell repertoires in COVID-19 (dated by TCRdb to about 2020). Turning to the overall study: The collaborator samples originated in the United States, Italy and Spain and spanned the acute and convalescent phases of COVID-19. The prospective study material was composed of cDNA or gDNA derived from T cells, B-cell-depleted T cells, or PBMCs. Subjects who had been exposed to COVID-19, were actively infected with it, or had recovered from it provided the deeply sampled blood TCRbeta repertoires that made up the dataset. The repertoires were released in a freely available public database meant as a resource for research on the immune response to SARS-CoV-2. Samples came from the ongoing ImmuneRACE study (first 160 participants) plus 1,254 subjects from 6 global collaborators. A de-identified subject ID, COVID-19 status, age in years and sex were almost always included in the sample metadata. Where HLA class I and class II types were available, the types were taken from metadata supplied by the sample provider, not from assay-based typing. The full study reports these points: How much clinical and demographic metadata was included differed by source and by participant, and the metadata was provided uncurated.

Comment on this clone: Its antigen remains unidentified. No base quality information exists; no much larger clone differs at one position.

The immunoSEQ Assay, a bias-controlled multiplex PCR, was used to amplify TCRbeta CDR3 regions from genomic DNA. In the authors' own workflow: The number of nucleated cells in each sample was estimated from the amplification of reference gene primers within the assay. To quantify the absolute abundance of each unique TCRbeta CDR3 rearrangement, sequence reads were collapsed and filtered. For each sample, productive Simpson clonality was calculated by taking the square root of Simpson's diversity index across productive rearrangements. TCRdb took this table from immuneACCESS and kept in-frame rearrangements with V and J called. Such tables lack part of the clones; where checked against another copy, unresolved V genes explain under half of the gap, and the rest is unexplained. For V, J and clone size, that table is used; D and trimming come from the DNA. The sample profile shows approximately 170,000 clones; roughly 93% of them were found once. Together, the top ten hold about 2% of the sample.

One collaborating source in Seattle enrolled patients while the patients were actively infected and followed the patients over time throughout the course of disease. The collaborating institutions used their own protocols to collect whole blood in K2EDTA tubes. Collaborator samples were shipped for TCRbeta analysis as frozen whole blood, isolated PBMCs, or DNA extracted from either sample type. Here V drops 5 bases and J drops 10 bases, and the junction holds 7 bases not matched to any gene. Reading the germline V gene gives CDR1 SGHDN and CDR2 FVKESK. From cysteine to phenylalanine, the CDR3 is 12 amino acids long. The retained sequence is limited to the CDR3, 36 bases, with the frame set at the first base.

The TCR sequence derives from a woman between 55 and 75 years old with COVID-19, enrolled during active disease. The chain is assembled from TRBV14 and TRBJ1-1, with TRBD1 identical over 7 junction bases. Material: peripheral blood. The CDR3 is CASSSGGSLAFF. The DNA sequence is given as TGTGCCAGCAGCTCAGGGGGGAGCCTAGCTTTCTTT.